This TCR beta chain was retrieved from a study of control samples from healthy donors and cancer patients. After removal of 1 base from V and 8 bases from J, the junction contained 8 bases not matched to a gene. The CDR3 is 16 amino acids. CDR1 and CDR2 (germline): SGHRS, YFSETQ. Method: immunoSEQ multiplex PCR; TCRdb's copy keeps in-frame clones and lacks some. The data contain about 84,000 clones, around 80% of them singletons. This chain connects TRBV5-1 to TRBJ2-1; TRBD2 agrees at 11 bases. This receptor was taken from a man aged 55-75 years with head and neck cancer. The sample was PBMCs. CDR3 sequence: CASSLYLAGGLDEQFF. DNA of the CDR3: TGCGCCAGCAGCTTGTATCTAGCGGGAGGTCTGGATGAGCAGTTCTTC.